What follows describes a single T cell receptor beta chain. This record comes from a study of cytomegalovirus exposure and HLA in healthy donors. It was with 60 Vbeta and 13 Jbeta primers that the PCR ran. Generated by immunoSEQ multiplex PCR, the TCRdb table keeps only in-frame clones and is missing some. The repertoire consists of about 110,000 clones, with roughly 69% occurring once and the leading ten covering 5.4%. This sequence originates from a woman aged 65 to 85 in good health and CMV-seropositive. The sequenced sample was PBMCs.

This CDR3 reads CASLTTNSGNTIYF. The CDR3 nucleotides read TGTGCCAGCCTTACAACAAACTCTGGAAACACCATATATTTT. This chain uses TRBV5-6 with TRBJ1-3, with unresolved D. Germline V gene lookup returns CDR1 SGHDT and CDR2 YYEEEE. The CDR3 extends over 14 amino acids. The V end was cut by 7 bases, the J end by 0 bases, with 11 bases between.